Below, 17 T cell receptor beta chains from the same sample are listed, as sequenced in a study of CD8 T cells in ankylosing spondylitis (dated by TCRdb to 2017 to 2019). The library was obtained by 5' RACE. The sequencing machine was an Illumina HiSeq 2500. TCRdb reprocessed the public reads (quality trimming at Q25 with fastp, clone calling with MiXCR) and kept in-frame beta chains. Each entry is one CDR3 protein sequence, shown with its most common DNA and genes. This sample comprises about 800,000 distinct CDR3 sequences, around 11% of them detected only once. The biggest ten clones account for approximately 0.51% of the sample. Overall study outcomes, separate from this receptor: A TCR beta motif made up of several highly homologous amino acid variants appeared to be characteristic of blood from ankylosing spondylitis patients.

These receptors are not linked to any known antigen. Sequenced sample: blood, either unsorted or a sorted T cell fraction (not recorded which). Every receptor here comes from a male donor with ankylosing spondylitis.

The chain is built from TRBV9 and TRBJ1-1, with unresolved D. Trimming stripped 4 bases from V and 0 bases from J, with 13 bases between. Germline CDR1 SGDLS, CDR2 YYNGEE. The CDR3 has 15 residues. The chain's CDR3 is CASSPRAGVNTEAFF. The DNA of the CDR3 is TGTGCCAGCAGCCCCAGAGCAGGTGTGAACACTGAAGCTTTCTTT.

This chain links TRBV18 with TRBJ2-5; 9 nucleotides agree with TRBD1. Germline values: CDR1 KGHSH, CDR2 LQKENI. The CDR3 is 16 amino acids. V gave up 5 bases and J gave up 5 bases; unmatched junction bases: 12. In nucleotides, the CDR3 is TGTGCCAGCTCATCCTACTCACAGGGGGCGGTGGAGACCCAGTACTTC. Its translation: CASSSYSQGAVETQYF.

This clonotype has just a few counts. The genes are TRBV7-2 and TRBJ2-1; D gene unclear. The CDR3 runs to 15 residues. V was trimmed by 5 bases and J by 4 bases, leaving 15 bases between them. Germline CDR1 SGHTA, CDR2 FQGNSA. Written as DNA, the CDR3 is TGTGCCAGCAGCCCTCCAGCAGGCCAATACAATGAGCAGTTCTTC. Encoded protein: CASSPPAGQYNEQFF.

V and J are TRBV2 and TRBJ2-3; D call uncertain. Trimming removed 6 bases at V and 2 bases at J, with 12 bases between. Germline V lookup: CDR1 SNHLY, CDR2 FYNNEI. This CDR3 is built from 14 residues. DNA for the CDR3: TGTGCCAGCAGCTTACAGAGACTCACAGATACGCAGTATTTT. Translated, it gives CASSLQRLTDTQYF. The full variable domain, with the rest looked up from reference TRBV2 and TRBJ2-3, is EPEVTQTPSHQVTQMGQEVILRCVPISNHLYFYWYRQILGQKVEFLVSFYNNEISEKSEIFDDQFSVERPDGSNFTLKIRSTKLEDSAMYFCASSLQRLTDTQYFGPGTRLTVL.

The chain is built from TRBV7-9 and TRBJ2-7; 9 bases match TRBD2. CDR3 size: 16 residues. V lost 5 bases and J lost 0; bases outside the gene matches: 8. Germline V CDR1 and CDR2: SEHNR, FQNEAQ (reference sequence). The CDR3 coding sequence is TGTGCCAGCAGCCCCAGGGAAGCGGGAGGCTCCTACGAGCAGTACTTC. This sequence encodes CASSPREAGGSYEQYF.

This clonotype was counted ten times or more. This CDR3 reads CASSPAFTITQYF. CDR3 sequence (DNA): TGTGCCAGCAGCCCGGCTTTCACAATCACGCAGTATTTT. V usage is TRBV5-6 and J usage is TRBJ2-3; D ambiguous. This CDR3 is built from 13 residues. The germline V and J ends were trimmed by 4 bases and 9 bases, with 15 bases remaining between them. Germline CDR1 SGHDT, CDR2 YYEEEE.

The chain has TRBV24-1 and TRBJ2-1; perhaps TRBD1 as D (5 bases). V lost 4 bases and J 0 bases, leaving 9 bases between the germline ends. The CDR3 consists of 15 residues. Germline lookup yields CDR1 KGHDR and CDR2 SFDVKD. The CDR3 nucleotides are TGTGCCACCAGTGACGACAGAGGCTCCTACAATGAGCAGTTCTTC. Encoded protein: CATSDDRGSYNEQFF.

This clonotype has just a few counts. J is TRBJ2-2 and V is TRBV5-1; TRBD1 matches at 8 bases. CDR1 is SGHRS and CDR2 is YFSETQ in the germline V gene. Trimming removed 4 bases from V and 6 bases from J; junction bases left unmatched: 5. CDR3 size: 14 residues. In DNA form, the CDR3 reads TGCGCCAGCAGCGGAAGGGACAGGTCCGGGGAGCTGTTTTTT. Protein: CASSGRDRSGELFF.

This clonotype has a count of ten or more. The V and J genes are TRBV12-3 or TRBV12-4 and TRBJ2-1; 7 bases match TRBD1. J lost 1 base, V lost 6 bases, and 6 bases had no gene match. This CDR3 is built from 15 residues. CDR3 in DNA: TGTGCCAGCAGGTCCGGGACAGCTTCCTACAATGAGCAGTTCTTC. Protein sequence: CASRSGTASYNEQFF.

This clonotype was seen more than once but under ten times. The V gene is TRBV15, the J gene TRBJ2-5; TRBD1 aligns across 9 bases. Trimming removed 5 bases from V and 4 bases from J; junction bases left unmatched: 11. The CDR3 sequence is 16 residues long. CDR1 and CDR2 (germline): LNHNV, YYDKDF (reference sequence). CDR3 sequence reads: CATSRVHRGLGETQYF. Here the CDR3 DNA reads TGTGCCACCAGCCGAGTACACAGGGGGCTGGGAGAGACCCAGTACTTC.

The table lists this clonotype with a few counts. This chain links TRBV5-5 with TRBJ1-1; D not certain. Between the trimmed V and J ends, which lost 6 bases and 1 base, there was a span of 13 bases. The V gene's germline CDR1 is SGHKS and CDR2 YYEKEE (reference sequence). This CDR3 contains 14 residues. Here the CDR3 DNA reads TGTGCCAGCACCAAAGACACTACGAACACTGAAGCTTTCTTT. Translation gives CASTKDTTNTEAFF.

At least ten counts were recorded for this clonotype. J is TRBJ2-1 and V is TRBV20-1; D may be TRBD1 or TRBD2 (5 bases each). Between the trimmed V and J ends, which lost 3 bases and 10 bases, there was a span of 19 bases. Germline V gives CDR1 DFQATT, CDR2 SNEGSKA (reference sequence). This CDR3 is built from 14 residues. This CDR3 is CSASLGPPGTEQFF. The CDR3 coding sequence is TGCAGTGCTAGTTTGGGACCCCCCGGCACGGAGCAGTTCTTC.

The genes are TRBV11-3 and TRBJ2-7, with D perhaps being TRBD1 or TRBD2 (5 bases each). V lost 6 bases, J lost 3 bases, and 9 bases lay in between. The CDR3 runs to 12 residues. Per the germline V gene, CDR1 is SGHNT and CDR2 is YENEEA. Written as DNA, the CDR3 is TGTGCCAGCAGTGGGGACGACTACGAGCAGTACTTC. Translation gives CASSGDDYEQYF.

The gene calls are TRBV6-2 or TRBV6-3 and TRBJ2-7; D not certain. Germline CDR1 is MNHEY and CDR2 is SVGEGT. Trimming cost V 2 bases and J 0 bases, with 11 bases left between them. The CDR3 is made up of 15 amino acids. The CDR3 nucleotides read TGTGCCAGCAGTTACCGACCGGTTAGCTCCTACGAGCAGTACTTC. Translated: CASSYRPVSSYEQYF.

This clonotype was detected a few times. The rearrangement links TRBV20-1 to TRBJ2-3, with D unresolved. Trimming stripped 4 bases from V and 2 bases from J, with 7 bases between. Looked up from germline, CDR1 is DFQATT and CDR2 is SNEGSKA (reference sequence). The CDR3 covers 12 residues. Here the CDR3 DNA reads TGCAGTGCTAAAGGTGACACAGATACGCAGTATTTT. Its translation is CSAKGDTDTQYF.

The sample holds a few counts of this clonotype. The chain links TRBV29-1 to TRBJ2-3, with TRBD1 identical over 8 bases. The CDR3 spans 13 residues. V was clipped by 7 bases and J by 0 bases; unmatched bases: 3. Germline CDR1 is SQVTM and CDR2 is ANQGSEA. CDR3 DNA: TGCAGCGGGGGGGACAGGAGCACAGATACGCAGTATTTT. Its translation: CSGGDRSTDTQYF.

The genes are TRBV7-2 and TRBJ2-1; the D gene is possibly TRBD2 (7 bases). Germline V lookup: CDR1 SGHTA, CDR2 FQGNSA. The CDR3 length is 16 residues. Trimming took off 5 bases at V and 3 bases at J, with 17 bases between the two ends. The CDR3 DNA is TGTGCCAGCAGCCCCGTTTTCGGGGGGCGCTACAATGAGCAGTTCTTC. It encodes CASSPVFGGRYNEQFF.